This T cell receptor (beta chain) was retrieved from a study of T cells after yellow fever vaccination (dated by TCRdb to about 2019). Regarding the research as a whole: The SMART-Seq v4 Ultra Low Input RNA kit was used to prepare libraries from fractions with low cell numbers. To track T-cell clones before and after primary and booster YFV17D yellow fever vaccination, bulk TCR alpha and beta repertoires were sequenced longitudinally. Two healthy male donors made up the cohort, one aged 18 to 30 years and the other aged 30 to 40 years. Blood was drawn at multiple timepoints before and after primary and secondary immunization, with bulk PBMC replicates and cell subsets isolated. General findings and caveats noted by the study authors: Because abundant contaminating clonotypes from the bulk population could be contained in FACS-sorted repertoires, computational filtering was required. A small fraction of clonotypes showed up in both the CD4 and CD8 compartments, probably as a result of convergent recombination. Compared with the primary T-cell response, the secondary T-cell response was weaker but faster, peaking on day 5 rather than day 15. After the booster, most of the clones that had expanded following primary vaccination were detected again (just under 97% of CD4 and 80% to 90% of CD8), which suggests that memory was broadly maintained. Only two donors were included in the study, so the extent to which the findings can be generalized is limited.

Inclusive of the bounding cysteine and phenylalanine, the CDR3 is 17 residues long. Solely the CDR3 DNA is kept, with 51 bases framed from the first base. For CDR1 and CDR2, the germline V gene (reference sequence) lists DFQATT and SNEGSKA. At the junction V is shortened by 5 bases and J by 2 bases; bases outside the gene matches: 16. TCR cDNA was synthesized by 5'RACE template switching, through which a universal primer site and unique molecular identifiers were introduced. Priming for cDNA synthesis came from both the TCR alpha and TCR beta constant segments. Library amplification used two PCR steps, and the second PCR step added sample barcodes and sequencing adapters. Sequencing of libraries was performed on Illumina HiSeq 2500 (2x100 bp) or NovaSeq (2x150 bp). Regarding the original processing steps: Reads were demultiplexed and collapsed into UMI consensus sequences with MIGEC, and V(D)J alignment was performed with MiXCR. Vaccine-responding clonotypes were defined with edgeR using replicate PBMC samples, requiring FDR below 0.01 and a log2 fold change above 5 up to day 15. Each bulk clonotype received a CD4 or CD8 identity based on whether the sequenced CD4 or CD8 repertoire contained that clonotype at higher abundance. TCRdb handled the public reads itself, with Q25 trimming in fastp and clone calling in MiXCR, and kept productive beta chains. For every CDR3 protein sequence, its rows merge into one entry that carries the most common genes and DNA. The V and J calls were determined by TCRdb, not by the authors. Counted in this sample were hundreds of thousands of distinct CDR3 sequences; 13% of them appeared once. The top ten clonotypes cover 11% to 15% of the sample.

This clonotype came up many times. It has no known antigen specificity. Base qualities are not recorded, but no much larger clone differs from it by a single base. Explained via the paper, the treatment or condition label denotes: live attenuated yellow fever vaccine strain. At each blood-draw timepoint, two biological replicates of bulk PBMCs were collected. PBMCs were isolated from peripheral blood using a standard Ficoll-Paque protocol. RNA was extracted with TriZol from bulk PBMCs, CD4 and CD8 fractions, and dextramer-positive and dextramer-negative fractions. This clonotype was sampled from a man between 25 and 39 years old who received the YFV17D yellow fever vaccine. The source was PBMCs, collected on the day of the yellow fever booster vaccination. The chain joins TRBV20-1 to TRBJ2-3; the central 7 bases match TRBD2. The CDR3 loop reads CSAEAPPASGFTDTQYF. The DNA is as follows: TGCAGTGCTGAGGCTCCCCCGGCTAGCGGATTCACAGATACGCAGTATTTT.